This TCR beta chain was captured by sequencing in a study of shared clonotypes between healthy human individuals. Whole-study findings and limits: Among the subsets, naive ones generally showed larger estimated richness than memory ones.

About this clone itself: The antigen remains undetermined.

Sorted-subset replicate PCR reactions were performed with roughly 200 ng DNA, corresponding to roughly 30,000 T cell genomes. Original processing methods: Filtering differed, since immunoSEQ gave only junction sequences and no quality scores. Here immunoSEQ multiplex PCR was the method, and the copy in TCRdb shows in-frame clones only, minus some. From that table come the V and J calls and clone size; the DNA was used to work out D and trimming. The table has 1,500,000 or so clones, approximately 98.5% seen once. This clonotype was sampled from a young man in good health. The sample was naive CD4+ T cells sorted from blood. The subset is: CD45RA+ positively selected.

In DNA, the CDR3 is TGTGCCAGCAGCTTAGTACTAGCGGGATCCGAGCAGTACTTC. Translation gives CASSLVLAGSEQYF. This chain connects TRBV7-2 to TRBJ2-7; TRBD2 agrees at 10 bases. This CDR3 has 14 residues. The ends lost 1 base at V and 6 bases at J; junction bases unmatched: 3. The germline gives CDR1 SGHTA, CDR2 FQGNSA.